This passage covers 21 T cell receptor beta chains from one sample sequenced in a study of shared clonotypes between healthy human individuals. TCRdb's copy holds only in-frame clones and misses some; the assay was immunoSEQ multiplex PCR. The sample contains approximately 2.3 million clones, approximately 95% of which appear only once. Input material: naive CD4+ T cells from PBMCs. Regarding subset: CD45RA+ positively selected. The receptors were sampled from a young man in good health. Some clones in this sample may be carry-over from other donors' samples.

The chain uses TRBV28 and TRBJ2-1, with 7 bases aligning to TRBD2. V trimming: 5 bases; J trimming: 0 bases; junction bases outside the gene matches: 7. CDR3 length: 16 residues. Per germline, CDR1 MDHEN and CDR2 SYDVKM. The CDR3 DNA reads as TGTGCCAGCAGTACCCAACTAGCGTCCTCCTACAATGAGCAGTTCTTC. It is translated as CASSTQLASSYNEQFF. The whole variable domain, filled in from reference TRBV28 and TRBJ2-1, reads DVKVTQSSRYLVKRTGEKVFLECVQDMDHENMFWYRQDPGLGLRLIYFSYDVKMKEKGDIPEGYSVSREKKERFSLILESASTNQTSMYLCASSTQLASSYNEQFFGPGTRLTVL.

This clone is a singleton in its sample. The J gene is TRBJ2-1, the V gene TRBV6-5; D is undetermined. Deletions cut 6 bases from V and 3 bases from J, with 12 bases between. Germline V CDR1 and CDR2: MNHEY, SVGAGI. The CDR3 has 14 amino acids. CDR3 sequence (DNA): TGTGCCAGCAGGAATGTGGGTAGCTACAATGAGCAGTTCTTC. Its protein is CASRNVGSYNEQFF.

Turning to this clone: The same CDR3 can be traced to other DNA sequences in this sample. This chain links TRBV6-5 with TRBJ2-3; D not resolved. CDR3 length: 13 residues. Trimming removed 5 bases from V and 3 bases from J, with 9 bases in between. Germline CDR1 and CDR2: MNHEY and SVGAGI. CDR3 nucleotide sequence: TGTGCCAGCAGTCTTGGTGGTACAGATACGCAGTATTTT. Translation: CASSLGGTDTQYF.

The chain employs TRBV19 and TRBJ2-7, with D possibly matching TRBD2 (7 bases). The CDR3 is 16 residues long. V lost 6 bases and J lost 0, with 18 bases in between. Germline V lookup: CDR1 LNHDA, CDR2 SQIVND (reference sequence). The CDR3 spells CASRTDGAGASYEQYF. CDR3 in DNA: TGTGCCAGTAGGACCGACGGGGCGGGGGCCTCCTACGAGCAGTACTTC.

V and J are TRBV9 and TRBJ2-7, with TRBD2 matching 8 bases. V gave up 0 bases and J gave up 11 bases; unmatched junction bases: 10. Germline V gene data show CDR1 as SGDLS and CDR2 as YYNGEE. CDR3 size: 14 residues. The CDR3 loop is CASSVEAGGGFEYF. The CDR3 region has the DNA TGTGCCAGCAGCGTAGAGGCGGGAGGAGGGTTTGAGTACTTC.

The chain couples TRBV5-5 to TRBJ2-1, with D perhaps TRBD2 (7 bases). Germline V gene sequence: CDR1 SGHKS, CDR2 YYEKEE (reference sequence). There are 15 residues in the CDR3. V was clipped by 1 base and J by 5 bases, with 13 bases between them. The DNA for the CDR3 is TGTGCCAGCAGCTTGACGGGGGGCCGGAACAATGAGCAGTTCTTC. Protein product: CASSLTGGRNNEQFF. Based on the CDR3 plus reference TRBV5-5 and TRBJ2-1, the full variable domain is DAGVTQSPTHLIKTRGQQVTLRCSPISGHKSVSWYQQVLGQGPQFIFQYYEKEERGRGNFPDRFSARQFPNYSSELNVNALLLGDSALYLCASSLTGGRNNEQFFGPGTRLTVL.

This clone was seen only once. CDR3 sequence: CAISVTREESEQFF. CDR3 coding DNA: TGTGCCATCAGTGTAACGCGGGAGGAGAGTGAGCAGTTCTTC. V usage is TRBV10-3 and J usage is TRBJ2-1, with 8 bases lining up with TRBD2. CDR3 size: 14 residues. Trimming cost V 4 bases and J 9 bases; bases outside gene matches: 8. In germline, CDR1 is ENHRY, CDR2 SYGVKD.

V and J are TRBV14 and TRBJ1-3, with no clear D. CDR1 SGHDN and CDR2 FVKESK come from the germline V gene. V lost 3 bases, J lost 2 bases, and 8 bases lay in between. The length of the CDR3 is 14 residues. In DNA, the CDR3 is TGTGCCAGCAGCCAGCAGGTAGCTGGAAACACCATATATTTT. Its protein is CASSQQVAGNTIYF. Based on the CDR3 plus reference TRBV14 and TRBJ1-3, the full variable domain is EAGVTQFPSHSVIEKGQTVTLRCDPISGHDNLYWYRRVMGKEIKFLLHFVKESKQDESGMPNNRFLAERTGGTYSTLKVQPAELEDSGVYFCASSQQVAGNTIYFGEGSWLTVV.

Notes on this clone: Other DNA sequences within the sample encode an identical CDR3. The rearrangement joins TRBV5-1 to TRBJ1-4; 10 nucleotides line up with TRBD1. J gave up 3 bases and V 4 bases, and 3 bases lay outside the gene matches. Germline CDR1 reads SGHRS; CDR2 reads YFSETQ. The CDR3 runs 15 residues. The CDR3 DNA is TGCGCCAGCAGCGGAGGACAGGGGGCTAATGAAAAACTGTTTTTT. This codes for CASSGGQGANEKLFF.

The chain is built from TRBV30 and TRBJ2-7; no definite D call. CDR1 and CDR2 (germline): GTSNPN, SVGIG (reference sequence). Trimming pared 6 bases from V and 6 bases from J, leaving 18 bases between. This CDR3 is 13 amino acids long. The CDR3: CACNPGPLLEQYF. Here the CDR3 DNA reads TGTGCCTGCAATCCGGGTCCCTTGCTCGAGCAGTACTTC.

The chain is built from TRBV5-4 and TRBJ2-1, with TRBD1 matching over 11 bases. J was trimmed by 3 bases and V by 4 bases; bases with no gene match: 3. The CDR3 is 15 residues long. Germline-derived CDR1 and CDR2 are SGHNT and YYREEE (reference sequence). CDR3 sequence: CASSPGQGGYNEQFF. DNA for the CDR3: TGTGCCAGCAGCCCGGGACAGGGGGGCTACAATGAGCAGTTCTTC. Variable domain in full (rest from reference TRBV5-4 and TRBJ2-1): ETGVTQSPTHLIKTRGQQVTLRCSSQSGHNTVSWYQQALGQGPQFIFQYYREEENGRGNFPPRFSGLQFPNYSSELNVNALELDDSALYLCASSPGQGGYNEQFFGPGTRLTVL.

This clone occurred a few times. V is TRBV30 and J is TRBJ1-1; TRBD1 agrees at 7 bases. Trimming cost V 7 bases and J 6 bases; bases outside gene matches: 8. CDR1 and CDR2 from the germline V gene are GTSNPN and SVGIG (reference sequence). This CDR3 is built from 12 residues. The CDR3 sequence is CASKDRIAEAFF. As DNA, the CDR3 is TGTGCCTCAAAGGACAGGATCGCTGAAGCTTTCTTT.

This chain connects TRBV7-9 to TRBJ2-2; D is uncertain. The CDR3 runs 16 residues. Trimming left V 0 bases short and J 2 bases short, with 10 bases between. Germline CDR1 reads SEHNR; CDR2 reads FQNEAQ (reference sequence). CDR3 amino acids: CASSLAPGLNTGELFF. The CDR3 bases are TGTGCCAGCAGCTTAGCCCCGGGTCTTAACACCGGGGAGCTGTTTTTT.

V is TRBV2 and J is TRBJ1-3; D uncertain. Germline CDR1 is SNHLY and CDR2 is FYNNEI. The CDR3 has 14 residues. V shed 4 bases and J shed 7 bases, with 14 bases lying between them. The CDR3 here is CASSAQTLRNTIYF. The CDR3 region has the DNA TGTGCCAGCAGTGCGCAGACTCTTCGGAACACCATATATTTT. Complete variable domain (other parts from reference TRBV2 and TRBJ1-3): EPEVTQTPSHQVTQMGQEVILRCVPISNHLYFYWYRQILGQKVEFLVSFYNNEISEKSEIFDDQFSVERPDGSNFTLKIRSTKLEDSAMYFCASSAQTLRNTIYFGEGSWLTVV.

The V gene is TRBV19, the J gene TRBJ1-1, with D possibly being TRBD1 (6 bases). The CDR3 is 15 amino acids. Germline CDR1 LNHDA, CDR2 SQIVND (reference sequence). V lost 6 bases to trimming and J lost 1 base, with 15 bases between them. This chain's CDR3 is CASSFHRATNTEAFF. The CDR3 DNA follows: TGTGCCAGTAGCTTCCACAGGGCGACGAACACTGAAGCTTTCTTT.

This clone was counted a few times. V usage is TRBV10-3 and J usage is TRBJ1-1; 8 bases line up with TRBD1. V gave up 10 bases and J gave up 6 bases; unmatched junction bases: 10. There are 13 residues in the CDR3. Germline CDR1 ENHRY, CDR2 SYGVKD. The CDR3 DNA reads as TGTGCCACCGGACAGGGTCTGGGAGCTGAAGCTTTCTTT. Translation: CATGQGLGAEAFF.

This clone was counted only a few times. V gene TRBV9 combines with J gene TRBJ2-5; perhaps TRBD1 as D (5 bases). Trimming left V 0 bases short and J 5 bases short, with 11 bases between. The CDR3 contains 14 residues. CDR1 is SGDLS and CDR2 is YYNGEE in the germline V gene. The CDR3 is CASSVAKGRETQYF. CDR3 bases: TGTGCCAGCAGCGTAGCTAAGGGGCGGGAGACCCAGTACTTC.

This chain joins TRBV7-8 and TRBJ2-5, with 14 bases lining up with TRBD2. The CDR3 sequence is 16 residues long. Looked up from germline, CDR1 is SGHVS and CDR2 is FQNEAQ. V dropped 5 bases and J dropped 7; count of bases not matched to a gene: 9. This chain's CDR3 is CASSPGGLAGVATQYF. DNA for the CDR3: TGTGCCAGCAGCCCGGGGGGACTAGCGGGAGTGGCGACCCAGTACTTC.

The chain recombines TRBV18 with TRBJ2-4; D is unclear. The CDR3 covers 13 residues. V was pared by 4 bases and J by 8 bases, with 12 bases between. Per the germline V gene, CDR1 is KGHSH and CDR2 is LQKENI. In DNA, the CDR3 is TGTGCCAGCTCACGATCCACGGATTACATTCAGTACTTC. Amino acids: CASSRSTDYIQYF.

The genes are TRBV18 and TRBJ2-5, with D possibly being TRBD1 (6 bases). The CDR3 consists of 16 residues. V gave up 3 bases and J gave up 5 bases, with 19 bases separating them. Per germline, CDR1 KGHSH and CDR2 LQKENI. DNA of the CDR3: TGTGCCAGCTCACCGGGACCTCAGGGGCTAGGTGAGACCCAGTACTTC. Its protein product is CASSPGPQGLGETQYF.

J is TRBJ2-6 and V is TRBV5-1; no clear D. Germline V lookup: CDR1 SGHRS, CDR2 YFSETQ. Trimming removed 7 bases from V and 3 bases from J, with 11 bases in between. CDR3 length: 14 amino acids. The CDR3 DNA is TGCGCCAGCGGAAACGCTGGTGGGGCCAACGTCCTGACTTTC. As protein: CASGNAGGANVLTF.